Sequencing of this T cell receptor (beta chain) was carried out in a study of blood T cells in healthy people across ages. Study-level background: Through template switching, about one barcoded beta molecule was captured per two T cells, as measured in model experiments. Study results and caveats: It was the long-lived donors that had more naive CD4+ cells and higher diversity than aged donors.

Germline V gene lookup returns CDR1 MNHEY and CDR2 SMNVEV (reference sequence). The CDR3 is 18 amino acids. With respect to this clonotype: What it recognizes is unknown.

A sample-barcoded 5' primer and a J-beta primer mix were used in a second PCR of roughly 7 to 12 cycles. Through a template-switch adaptor with 12 random nucleotides, each cDNA molecule received a tag. The study obtained at least 2.5 million CDR3-containing paired-end reads from every sample. Each CDR3 protein is one row after TCRdb ran MiXCR on the 5' RACE reads. In the table there are 850,000 to 1,000,000 distinct CDR3 sequences, approximately 49% of which are singletons. This chain connects TRBV27 to TRBJ2-1; D could derive from TRBD1 or TRBD2 (6 bases each). The DNA end lines up better with TRBJ2-7; the J call may be wrong. This clonotype was sampled from a man aged 30 to 45 in good health. Sequenced material: blood. CDR3 sequence reads: CASSLSPVARGPSYEQYF. CDR3 DNA sequence: TGTGCCAGCAGTTTATCTCCCGTAGCCCGGGGGCCTTCCTACGAGCAGTACTTC.